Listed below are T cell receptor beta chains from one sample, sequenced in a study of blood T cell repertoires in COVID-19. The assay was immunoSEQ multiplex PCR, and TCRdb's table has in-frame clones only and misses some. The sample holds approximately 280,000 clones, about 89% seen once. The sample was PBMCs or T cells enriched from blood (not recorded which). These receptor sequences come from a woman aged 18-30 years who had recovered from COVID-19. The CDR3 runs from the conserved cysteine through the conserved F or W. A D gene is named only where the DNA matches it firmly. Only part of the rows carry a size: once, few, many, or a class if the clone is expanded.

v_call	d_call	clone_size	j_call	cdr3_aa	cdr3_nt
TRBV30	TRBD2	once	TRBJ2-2	CAWGRVLTGELFF	TGTGCCTGGGGGAGGGTACTCACCGGGGAGCTGTTTTTT
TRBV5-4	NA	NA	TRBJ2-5	CASSLDRKETQYF	TGTGCCAGCAGCTTGGACAGGAAAGAGACCCAGTACTTC
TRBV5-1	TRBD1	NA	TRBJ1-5	CASSLVPGQNQPQHF	TGCGCCAGCAGCTTGGTTCCGGGACAGAATCAGCCCCAGCATTTT
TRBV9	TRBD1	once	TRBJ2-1	CASSTPAGQGVNEQFF	TGTGCCAGCAGCACTCCTGCAGGACAGGGGGTCAATGAGCAGTTCTTC
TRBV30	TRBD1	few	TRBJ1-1	CAWSSDRVNTEAFF	TGTGCCTGGAGTTCTGACAGGGTGAACACTGAAGCTTTCTTT
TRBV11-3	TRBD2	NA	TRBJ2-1	CASSIGLAGVYNEQFF	TGTGCCAGCAGCATAGGACTAGCGGGAGTATACAATGAGCAGTTCTTC
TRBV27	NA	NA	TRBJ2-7	CASSLSYGYEQYF	TGTGCCAGCAGTTTATCGTACGGCTACGAGCAGTACTTC
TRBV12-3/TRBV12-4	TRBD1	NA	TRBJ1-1	CASSRTGGTEAFF	TGTGCCAGCAGCCGGACAGGGGGCACTGAAGCTTTCTTT
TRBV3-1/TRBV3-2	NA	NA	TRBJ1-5	CASSQDENRGGAANQPQHF	TGTGCCAGCAGCCAAGATGAGAACCGGGGCGGGGCTGCCAATCAGCCCCAGCATTTT
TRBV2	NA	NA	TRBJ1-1	CASLAGENTEAFF	TGTGCCAGCCTAGCAGGGGAGAACACTGAAGCTTTCTTT
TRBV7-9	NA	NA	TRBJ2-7	CASSFPGDSYEQYF	TGTGCCAGCAGCTTCCCAGGGGACTCCTACGAGCAGTACTTC
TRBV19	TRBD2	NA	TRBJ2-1	CASRTLTSGRYNEQFF	TGTGCCAGTAGGACCCTGACTAGCGGGAGATACAATGAGCAGTTCTTC
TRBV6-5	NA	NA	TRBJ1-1	CASSDSVTLGAFF	TGTGCCAGCAGCGACAGCGTTACACTGGGAGCTTTCTTT
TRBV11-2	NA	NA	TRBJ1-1	CASSPGLFHGARAFF	TGTGCCAGCAGCCCCGGACTCTTCCACGGCGCCCGAGCTTTCTTT
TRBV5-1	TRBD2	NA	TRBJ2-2	CASSLTSGGTGELFF	TGCGCCAGCAGCTTGACTAGCGGGGGCACCGGGGAGCTGTTTTTT
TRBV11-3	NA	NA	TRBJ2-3	CASSLGRVTDTQYF	TGTGCCAGCAGCTTAGGTCGGGTAACAGATACGCAGTATTTT
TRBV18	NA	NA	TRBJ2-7	CASSPNSFYEQYF	TGTGCCAGCTCACCAAACAGTTTCTACGAGCAGTACTTC
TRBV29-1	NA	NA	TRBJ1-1	CSGSNRYMNTEAFF	TGCAGCGGGTCGAACCGATACATGAACACTGAAGCTTTCTTT
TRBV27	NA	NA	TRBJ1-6	CASAEDQSYNSPLHF	TGTGCCAGCGCGGAGGACCAATCCTATAATTCACCCCTCCACTTT
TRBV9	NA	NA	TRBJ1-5	CASSADSRNQPQHF	TGTGCCAGCAGCGCGGACAGCCGCAATCAGCCCCAGCATTTT
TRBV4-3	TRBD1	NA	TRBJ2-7	CASSQEPRQGISYEQYF	TGCGCCAGCAGCCAAGAACCCCGACAGGGAATCTCCTACGAGCAGTACTTC
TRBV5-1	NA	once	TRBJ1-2	CASGTRPNYGYTF	TGCGCCAGTGGGACAAGACCTAACTATGGCTACACCTTC
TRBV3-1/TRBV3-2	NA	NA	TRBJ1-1	CASSQDIDPNTEAFF	TGTGCCAGCAGCCAAGATATAGATCCGAACACTGAAGCTTTCTTT
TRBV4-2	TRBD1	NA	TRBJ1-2	CASSQDQQGAQGYTF	TGTGCCAGCAGCCAAGACCAACAGGGGGCTCAAGGCTACACCTTC
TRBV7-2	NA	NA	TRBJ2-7	CASSLVGGETYEQYF	TGTGCCAGCAGCTTAGTCGGCGGAGAGACCTACGAGCAGTACTTC
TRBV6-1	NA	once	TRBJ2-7	CASSDRGVAYEQYF	TGTGCCAGCAGTGACAGGGGTGTGGCCTACGAGCAGTACTTC
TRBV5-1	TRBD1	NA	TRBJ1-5	CASSLGQGSNQPQHF	TGCGCCAGCAGCTTGGGACAGGGCAGCAATCAGCCCCAGCATTTT
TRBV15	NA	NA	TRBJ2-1	CATSRTLGGNEQFF	TGTGCCACCAGCAGAACGTTGGGGGGCAATGAGCAGTTCTTC
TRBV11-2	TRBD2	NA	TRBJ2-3	CASSSGTSGRAPDTQYF	TGTGCCAGCAGCTCTGGGACTAGCGGGAGGGCCCCAGATACGCAGTATTTT